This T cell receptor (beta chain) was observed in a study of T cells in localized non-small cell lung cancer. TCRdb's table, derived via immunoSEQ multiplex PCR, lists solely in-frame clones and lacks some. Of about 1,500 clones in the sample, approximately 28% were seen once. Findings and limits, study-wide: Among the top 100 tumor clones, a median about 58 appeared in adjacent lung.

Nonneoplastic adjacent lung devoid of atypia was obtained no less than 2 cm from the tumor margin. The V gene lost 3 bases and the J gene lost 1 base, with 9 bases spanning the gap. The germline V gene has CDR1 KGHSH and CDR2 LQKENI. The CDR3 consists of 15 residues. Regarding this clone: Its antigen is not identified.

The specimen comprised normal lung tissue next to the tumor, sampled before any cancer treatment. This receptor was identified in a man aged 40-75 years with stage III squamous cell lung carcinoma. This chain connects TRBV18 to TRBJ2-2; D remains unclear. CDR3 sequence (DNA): TGTGCCAGCTCACCCTTGGACGGGAACACCGGGGAGCTGTTTTTT. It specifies CASSPLDGNTGELFF.